This paragraph reports one T cell receptor (beta chain). Its antigen remains unidentified. V dropped 7 bases and J dropped 3 bases, with 19 bases sitting between them. CDR3 length equals 15 residues. From germline, CDR1 is LNHDA and CDR2 SQIVND (reference sequence). The sample belongs to a study of a mutant IDH1 vaccine in newly diagnosed glioma. On the study more broadly: Vaccines were first given 4-6 weeks after radiotherapy alone, or with temozolomide cycles. There were 62.5% males and about 38% females among treated patients, whose mean age was approximately 38 years. Before enrollment, patients got radiotherapy alone, temozolomide alone, or mostly the combination. General study results and limits: Immune responses induced by vaccination arose in roughly 95% of the patients.

This sample's time point: week 35, safety follow-up. Doses of 300 ug of mutant IDH1 20-mer peptide were given with topical imiquimod. TCRdb's copy holds only in-frame clones and misses some; the assay was immunoSEQ multiplex PCR. The sample has fewer than 35,000 clones; about four fifths are singletons. Sequenced here: PBMCs, sampled from a glioma patient whose treatment included an IDH1 peptide vaccine. The gene calls are TRBV19 and TRBJ2-7; possible D gene TRBD1, 5 bases. This sequence was found in a man aged 50-59 years with glioma. CDR3 region: CASTPSSRVDYEQYF. CDR3 nucleotide sequence: TGTGCCAGTACCCCATCATCCAGGGTAGACTACGAGCAGTACTTC.